Listed below are T cell receptor beta chains from one sample, sequenced in a study of PD-1 blockade in classical Hodgkin lymphoma. Repertoires were generated with immunoSEQ multiplex PCR, while TCRdb's copy carries only in-frame clones and drops some. The data show around 50,000 clones, with 90% seen just once and roughly 13% held by the top ten. The specimen was peripheral blood mononuclear cells (PBMCs), collected before the fourth cycle of nivolumab. Source of these receptors: a human donor with classical Hodgkin lymphoma. The conserved cysteine and the conserved F or W are not part of the CDR3 here. A row's size may be missing; if present it is once, few, many or a size class.

cdr3_aa clone_size v_call
ASSGDTNQPQH . TRBV25-1
ASSSIAGGLGEQF . TRBV7-9
AWHTGTAHPGAF . TRBV30
ASTEGQPDTIY . TRBV2
ASSLFSGSYNEQF . TRBV27
ASSRGLAGGGDTQY few TRBV2
ASSLAGINEQY . TRBV5-1
SVEEQQNTEAF . TRBV29-1
ASSRGAWGEKLF . TRBV27
ASSPGTPNQPQH . TRBV11-2
ASSLIAGSETQY . TRBV28
ASRGSPGTTVNEQF . TRBV21-1
ASSVRLAGGGGYNEQF . TRBV9
ASSSGGGPLDEQY . TRBV27
ASSPVTRGYNEQF . TRBV18
ASSSSGGSEKLF . TRBV2
AWRTGLGVETQY once TRBV30
ASSLRKTGGNTGELF few TRBV5-1
ASSPQGEWGYT . TRBV9
ATSKSRGTDKPQH . TRBV15
ASSVADGYT . TRBV9
ASSQDKSNTIY . TRBV4-1
ASSLNSGNTGELF . TRBV6-6
ASRIRGVPYNEQF . TRBV6-1
ASSPPSGSAVEQY . TRBV18
ASSLVVGLNTEAF . TRBV5-4
ASSYWTGTEYEQY . TRBV5-1
ASSPPGGNTQY . TRBV7-8
ASNPSIYNEQF few TRBV19
ASSLMVPYGYT . TRBV28
ASSLRNSPLH . TRBV27
ATSDRGLPNQPQH few TRBV15
ASWFGGGRANNEQF . TRBV28
ASSLALGDSGNTIY . TRBV7-9
ASSPPLAEQF once TRBV6-6
ASSREGEGYT . TRBV4-1
ASSKVASGEETQY . TRBV21-1
ASSSTGRNTEAF . TRBV5-1
ASSRGGRRYNEQF . TRBV2
ATSIQGLAPDTQY . TRBV15
ATTHSGSSYNEQF . TRBV7-9
ASTRVPLVGPSYEQY . TRBV5-4
ASRTQDQPQH . TRBV6-5
ASSVGTGNQPQH . TRBV9
ASSPRQGHTEAF . TRBV4-1
ASSRLAGVYAGELF . TRBV9
ASNSGTPYEQY . TRBV19
ASSLGQGVATQY . TRBV27
ASSRHSGDRYTGELF . TRBV7-6
ASSVGGLAGVHEQY . TRBV5-4
ASSPGGRRSSYEQY once TRBV18
ASSDWQYEQY . TRBV6-5
ASSLDYQQLAKNIQY . TRBV11-2
ASSLAPAYEQY . TRBV7-9
ASSFPGQGGTEAF . TRBV5-4
AISETDSLNQPQH . TRBV10-3
ASSLIAGRTNEQF . TRBV5-6
ATTQGADTQY . TRBV6-5